This TCR beta chain was obtained from a study of T cells in Graves' hyperthyroidism and ophthalmopathy. Study-wide points: The authors' 13 V-J model separated ophthalmopathy from stable hyperthyroidism. The model's output predicted ophthalmopathy at a median of approximately 6.5 months prior to onset. Clonotypes that were expanded in thyroid above 0.001 mostly appeared in blood too.

The CDR3 consists of 16 residues. Per germline, CDR1 MGHRA and CDR2 YSYEKL. V gave up 3 bases and J gave up 6 bases, with 20 bases separating them. As regards this clonotype: No antigen is known for it.

There were TCR beta CDR3 regions amplified from RNA transcripts. The HTBI set primed first-round TCR CDR3 RT-PCR. MiXCR, applied by TCRdb to the multiplex PCR reads, yields one record per CDR3 protein. The sample yields more than 500,000 distinct CDR3 sequences, approximately 49% seen once. Specimen: peripheral blood or thyroid tissue (not recorded which). This chain links TRBV4-1 with TRBJ1-2; D is perhaps TRBD1 (6 bases). The TCR sequence derives from an adult woman with Graves' disease, either hyperthyroidism or ophthalmopathy (not recorded which). The chain's CDR3 is CASSHESYRDTDGYTF. For the CDR3, the DNA is TGCGCCAGCAGCCACGAGTCCTACCGGGACACGGATGGCTACACCTTC.